The 12 T cell receptor beta chains below were found in one sample sequenced in a study of cytomegalovirus exposure and HLA in healthy donors (dated by TCRdb to about 2017). The library was built by means of the immunoSEQ multiplex PCR assay. A mixture of 60 forward primers for TCR Vbeta segments and 13 reverse primers for TCR Jbeta segments was used in the multiplex PCR. Not all clones reach the TCRdb copy of this immuneACCESS table, which keeps in-frame sequences only. Checked studies attribute under half of the gap to unresolved V genes and leave the rest unexplained. In this sample the table shows around 190,000 clones, roughly 72% of which occur a single time. The top ten clonotypes cover approximately 2% of the sample. The material sequenced was PBMCs. Receptor source: a man in his thirties or forties in good health and CMV-seronegative.

This rearrangement joins TRBV19 to TRBJ2-3; the D gene is possibly TRBD1 (6 bases). The V gene lost 3 bases and the J gene lost 2 bases, with 9 bases spanning the gap. Looked up from germline, CDR1 is LNHDA and CDR2 is SQIVND (reference sequence). The CDR3 loop spans 14 amino acids. CDR3 nucleotide sequence: TGTGCCAGTAGTATGGGACAACTCACAGATACGCAGTATTTT. Residues: CASSMGQLTDTQYF.

This chain links TRBV9 with TRBJ1-5, with 7 bases identical to TRBD1. CDR1 SGDLS and CDR2 YYNGEE come from the germline V gene. V lost 3 bases to trimming and J lost 5 bases; unmatched junction nucleotides: 2. There are 13 residues in the CDR3. The CDR3 region is CASSAGTDQPQHF. CDR3 sequence (DNA): TGTGCCAGCAGCGCCGGGACAGATCAGCCCCAGCATTTT.

As to this clone: Within the sample, other DNA sequences also encode this same CDR3. J is TRBJ1-2 and V is TRBV27; no definite D call. V lost 3 bases, J lost 0 bases, and 5 bases lay in between. CDR3 length: 13 amino acids. Germline lookup yields CDR1 MNHEY and CDR2 SMNVEV (reference sequence). The CDR3 region has the DNA TGTGCCAGCAGTTTGCAGGCTAACTATGGCTACACCTTC. It is translated as CASSLQANYGYTF.

The rearrangement uses TRBV5-8 and TRBJ1-5; D is unclear. The CDR3 spans 14 residues. Trimming removed 1 base from V and 3 bases from J, with 8 bases in between. The germline CDR1 and CDR2 sequences are SGHTS and YDEGEE. The DNA of the CDR3 is TGTGCCAGCAGCTTGAGAGGTCACAATCAGCCCCAGCATTTT. Its translation is CASSLRGHNQPQHF.

CDR3 nucleotides: TGTGCCAGCAGCTTTACAGGGGCGAACACTGAAGCTTTCTTT. It codes for CASSFTGANTEAFF. The chain is built from TRBV5-4 and TRBJ1-1, with 7 bases that match TRBD1. Germline V gives CDR1 SGHNT, CDR2 YYREEE (reference sequence). The CDR3 has 14 residues. Losses at the gene ends were 2 bases for V and 1 base for J; bases not matched to a gene: 2.

The chain carries TRBV28 and TRBJ1-1; 9 bases line up with TRBD1. This CDR3 spans 13 amino acids. Trimming at V came to 6 bases and at J to 11 bases, leaving 10 bases not matched to a gene. Germline lookup yields CDR1 MDHEN and CDR2 SYDVKM. The CDR3 nucleotides are TGTGCCAGCAGGCGGACCGGGACAGGGCGGGCTTTCTTT. Encoded protein: CASRRTGTGRAFF.

This chain uses TRBV5-1 with TRBJ2-1; 7 positions agree with TRBD1. This CDR3 spans 20 amino acids. Germline V gene sequence: CDR1 SGHRS, CDR2 YFSETQ. V gave up 5 bases and J gave up 0 bases; unmatched junction bases: 20. The CDR3 sequence: CASRAGTDQMTTTSYNEQFF. CDR3 nucleotides: TGCGCCAGCAGAGCCGGGACAGACCAAATGACTACTACCTCCTACAATGAGCAGTTCTTC.

With respect to this clone: Mismatch with germline at one junction end may stem from a read error. In the same sample, other DNA sequences code for this CDR3. The rearrangement uses TRBV27 and TRBJ1-5; 9 nucleotides agree with TRBD1. The CDR3 contains 17 residues. Germline assignment: CDR1 MNHEY and CDR2 SMNVEV (reference sequence). The CDR3, as DNA: TGCGCCAGCAGTTCCCGTACATCGGACAGGGGAAATCAGCCCCAGCATTTT. Translated: CASSSRTSDRGNQPQHF.

V gene TRBV29-1 combines with J gene TRBJ1-2, with unresolved D. Trimming shortened V by 4 bases and J by 8 bases, and 17 bases separated the two germline ends. The CDR3 extends over 13 amino acids. Germline-derived CDR1 and CDR2 are SQVTM and ANQGSEA. The CDR3 here is CSVVLSARGGYTF. DNA for the CDR3: TGCAGCGTTGTACTATCGGCCAGAGGAGGCTACACCTTC. The whole variable domain, remainder taken from reference TRBV29-1 and TRBJ1-2, is SAVISQKPSRDICQRGTSLTIQCQVDSQVTMMFWYRQQPGQSLTLIATANQGSEATYESGFVIDKFPISRPNLTFSTLTVSNMSPEDSSIYLCSVVLSARGGYTFGSGTRLTVV.

This chain links TRBV28 with TRBJ2-3; D remains ambiguous. CDR1 and CDR2 from the germline V gene are MDHEN and SYDVKM. V shed 6 bases and J shed 1 base, with 14 bases lying between them. This CDR3 contains 15 residues. This chain's CDR3 is CASSQWAIGTDTQYF. The CDR3 DNA reads as TGTGCCAGCAGCCAGTGGGCGATTGGCACAGATACGCAGTATTTT.

V and J are TRBV30 and TRBJ2-2; perhaps TRBD2 as D (5 bases). The V end was cut by 2 bases, the J end by 5 bases, with 15 bases between. The CDR3 totals 15 residues. Germline lookup yields CDR1 GTSNPN and CDR2 SVGIG (reference sequence). The CDR3: CAWSLYAGGTGELFF. The CDR3, as DNA: TGTGCCTGGAGTCTGTATGCAGGAGGTACCGGGGAGCTGTTTTTT.

The J gene is TRBJ2-7, the V gene TRBV7-3, with 11 bases aligning to TRBD2. Germline V gene data show CDR1 as SGHTA and CDR2 as FQGTGA. The CDR3 runs 15 residues. V lost 1 base and J lost 2; bases outside the gene matches: 1. The CDR3 bases are TGTGCCAGCAGCTTAATAGCGGGAGGGCCCTACGAGCAGTACTTC. It yields the protein CASSLIAGGPYEQYF.